This T cell receptor (beta chain) is drawn from a study of shared clonotypes between healthy human individuals. Across several immunoSEQ plates, the genomic DNA of each subset was split evenly. Data came from immunoSEQ multiplex PCR; TCRdb stores just in-frame clones and leaves some out. Of approximately 95,000 clones listed, around 67% are singletons. The material sequenced was memory CD8+ T cells sorted from blood. The subset: CD45RO+ cells pooled with CCR7-negative TemRA cells. The sequence came from a man aged 25 to 45 in good health.

The CDR3 nucleotides read TGCGCCAGCAGTGATGAGGGGCGGAAACTGTTTTTT. Translation gives CASSDEGRKLFF. V gene TRBV10-2 combines with J gene TRBJ1-4, with TRBD1 as a possible D gene (5 bases). The V gene lost 3 bases and the J gene lost 11 bases, with 10 bases spanning the gap. The CDR3 loop spans 12 amino acids. Germline V gives CDR1 WSHSY, CDR2 SAAADI.